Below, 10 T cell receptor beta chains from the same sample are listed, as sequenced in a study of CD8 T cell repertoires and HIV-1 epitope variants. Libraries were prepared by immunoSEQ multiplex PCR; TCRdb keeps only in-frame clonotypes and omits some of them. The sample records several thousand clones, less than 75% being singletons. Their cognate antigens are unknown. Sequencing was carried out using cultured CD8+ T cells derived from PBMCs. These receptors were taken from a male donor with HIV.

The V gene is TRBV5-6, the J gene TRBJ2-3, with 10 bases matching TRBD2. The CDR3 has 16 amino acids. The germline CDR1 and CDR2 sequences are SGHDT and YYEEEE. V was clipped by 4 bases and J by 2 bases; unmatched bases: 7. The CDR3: CASSPTSGVATDTQYF. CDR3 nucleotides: TGTGCCAGCAGCCCTACTAGCGGGGTCGCCACAGATACGCAGTATTTT.

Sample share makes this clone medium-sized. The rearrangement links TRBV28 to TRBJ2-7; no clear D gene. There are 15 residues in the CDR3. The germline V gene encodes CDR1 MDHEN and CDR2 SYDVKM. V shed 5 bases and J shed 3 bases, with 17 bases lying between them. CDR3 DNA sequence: TGTGCCAGCAGTCCCCGACTGGGCGACCTCTACGAGCAGTACTTC. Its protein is CASSPRLGDLYEQYF.

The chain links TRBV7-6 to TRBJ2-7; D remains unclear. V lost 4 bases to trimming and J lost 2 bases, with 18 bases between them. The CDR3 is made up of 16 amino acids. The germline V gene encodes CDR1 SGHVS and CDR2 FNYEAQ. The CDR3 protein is CASSSTILDGTYEQYF. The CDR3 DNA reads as TGTGCCAGCAGCTCGACGATACTGGACGGAACCTACGAGCAGTACTTC.

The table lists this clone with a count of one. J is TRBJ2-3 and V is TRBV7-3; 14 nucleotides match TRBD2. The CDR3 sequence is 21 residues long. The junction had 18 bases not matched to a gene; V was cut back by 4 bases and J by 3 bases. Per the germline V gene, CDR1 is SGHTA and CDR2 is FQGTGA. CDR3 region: CASSCPAYGLAGGGETDTQYF. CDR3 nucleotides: TGTGCCAGCAGCTGTCCGGCCTATGGACTAGCGGGGGGTGGAGAGACAGATACGCAGTATTTT.

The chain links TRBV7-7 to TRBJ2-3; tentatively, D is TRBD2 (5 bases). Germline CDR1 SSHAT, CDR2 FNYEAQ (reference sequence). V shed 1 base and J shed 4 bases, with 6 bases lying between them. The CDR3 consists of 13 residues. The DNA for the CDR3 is TGTGCCAGCAGCTTAGGAGCGGCAGATACGCAGTATTTT. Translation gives CASSLGAADTQYF.

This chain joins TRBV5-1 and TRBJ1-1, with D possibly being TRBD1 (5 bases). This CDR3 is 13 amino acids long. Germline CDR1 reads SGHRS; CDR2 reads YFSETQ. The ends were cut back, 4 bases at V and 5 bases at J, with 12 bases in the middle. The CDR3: CASSPLEGTEAFF. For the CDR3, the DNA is TGCGCCAGCAGCCCCTTGGAGGGGACTGAAGCTTTCTTT.

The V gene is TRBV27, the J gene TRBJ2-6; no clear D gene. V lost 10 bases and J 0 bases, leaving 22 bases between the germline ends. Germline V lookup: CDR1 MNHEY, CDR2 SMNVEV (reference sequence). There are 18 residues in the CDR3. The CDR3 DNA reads TGTGCCACCCAATCCACAACTACTGCGAACTCTGGGGCCAACGTCCTGACTTTC. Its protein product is CATQSTTTANSGANVLTF.

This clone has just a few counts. This chain's CDR3 is CASSISENTEAFF. CDR3 nucleotide sequence: TGCGCCAGCAGCATATCAGAGAACACTGAAGCTTTCTTT. The chain joins TRBV5-1 to TRBJ1-1; D not certain. The CDR3 contains 13 residues. The V end was cut by 4 bases, the J end by 1 base, with 8 bases between. Per germline, CDR1 SGHRS and CDR2 YFSETQ.

In DNA, the CDR3 is TGTGCCAGGTCGGGGCTAGCGACAGATACGCAGTATTTT. The encoded protein is CARSGLATDTQYF. This chain links TRBV2 with TRBJ2-3; D might be TRBD2 (6 bases). V was trimmed by 9 bases and J by 3 bases, leaving 13 bases between them. CDR1 is SNHLY and CDR2 is FYNNEI in the germline V gene. This CDR3 spans 13 amino acids.

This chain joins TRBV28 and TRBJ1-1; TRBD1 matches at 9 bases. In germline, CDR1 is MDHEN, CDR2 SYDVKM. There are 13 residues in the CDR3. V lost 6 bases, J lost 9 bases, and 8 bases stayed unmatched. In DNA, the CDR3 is TGTGCCAGCAGGGGACAGGGAGGATTTCAAGCTTTCTTT. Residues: CASRGQGGFQAFF.